This TCR beta chain was retrieved from a study of a mutant IDH1 vaccine in newly diagnosed glioma. The method was immunoSEQ multiplex PCR; TCRdb's version includes in-frame clones alone and lacks a portion of them. The data show 24,000 or so clones, with roughly 93% seen just once and 1.2% held by the top ten. Time point defined: baseline, week 1 (first vaccination visit). Treatment meaning: pre-vaccination baseline after standard-of-care therapy. Deletions cut 0 bases from V and 0 bases from J, with 13 bases between. The CDR3 is 17 residues long. The germline gives CDR1 SGHRS, CDR2 YFSETQ. The source was PBMCs, collected from a glioma patient treated with radiotherapy, temozolomide or both. The source of this sequence is a man aged 40-49 years with glioma. The chain has TRBV5-1 and TRBJ1-3, with D possibly being TRBD1 (6 bases). This CDR3 is CASSLAGGQFSGNTIYF. Written as DNA, the CDR3 is TGCGCCAGCAGCTTGGCCGGCGGACAGTTCTCTGGAAACACCATATATTTT.